The subject of this entry is one T cell receptor beta chain. The antigen this receptor binds is unknown. Base qualities are missing; no much larger clone stands one base away. The germline V gene yields SGDLS for CDR1 and YYNGEE for CDR2. There are 14 amino acids in the CDR3, from cysteine to phenylalanine inclusive. Left in the record is the CDR3 DNA by itself, 42 bases read in frame from the first base. V loses 0 bases of germline sequence and J loses 5 bases, and the interval between the two ends is 8 bases. These data come from a study of blood T cell repertoires in COVID-19 (dated by TCRdb to 2020 to 2022). Background for the entire study: Samples covering the acute and convalescent phases of COVID-19 were provided by collaborators in the United States, Italy and Spain. The repertoires were released in a freely available public database meant as a resource for research on the immune response to SARS-CoV-2. A de-identified subject ID, COVID-19 status, age in years and sex were almost always included in the sample metadata. Where available, HLA class I and class II types were taken from metadata supplied by the sample provider and were not determined by assay-based typing. Deeply sampled blood TCRbeta repertoires from subjects exposed to, actively infected with, or recovered from COVID-19 were included in the dataset. The prospective study material was composed of cDNA or gDNA derived from T cells, B-cell-depleted T cells, or PBMCs. The samples were drawn from two sources: the first 160 participants of the ongoing ImmuneRACE study, and about 1,300 subjects contributed by 6 global collaborators.

TCRbeta CDR3 regions were amplified from genomic DNA by means of the immunoSEQ Assay, a bias-controlled multiplex PCR. The paper's data handling went like this. Nucleated cell counts per sample were estimated from amplification of reference gene primers within the assay. To quantify the absolute abundance of each unique TCRbeta CDR3 rearrangement, sequence reads were collapsed and filtered. Productive Simpson clonality was computed per sample as the square root of Simpson's diversity index over productive rearrangements. TCRdb took over this immuneACCESS table, retaining in-frame rearrangements with V and J assigned. Such tables are incomplete; in checked studies, under half of the missing clones stem from an unresolved V gene, and the remainder is unexplained. From that table come the V and J calls and clone size; the DNA was used to work out D and trimming. The sample profile shows 300,000 to 400,000 clones; 65% to 90% of them were found once. Roughly 4.2% of the sample lies in the top ten.

The paper's findings and limits, for the study overall: Clinical and demographic metadata were provided uncurated, with the amount varying by source and participant.

In the prospective study, participants were roughly 18 to 95 years old, resided in approximately 22 geographic areas of the United States, and were enrolled through a virtual design. Cohort assignment in the prospective study relied on participant-reported clinical history from a screening survey and a study questionnaire. Mobile phlebotomists in the prospective study collected whole blood, serum and a nasopharyngeal or oropharyngeal swab from every participant. Prospective study participants could optionally give additional blood draws and questionnaires over a 2-month period. Prospective study blood samples were shipped either frozen or at room temperature before DNA extraction.

The chain uses TRBV9 and TRBJ2-2; the D gene assignment is ambiguous. Sequenced: PBMCs or T cells enriched from blood (not recorded which). The clonotype originates from a woman between 40 and 55 years old with acute COVID-19. The CDR3 region reads CASSVVTETGELFF. The DNA reads as follows: TGTGCCAGCAGCGTAGTAACAGAAACCGGGGAGCTGTTTTTT.